The sequence of this T cell receptor beta chain was determined in a study of early T cells in non-severe SARS-CoV-2 infection. Overall study context: Sequencing of bulk RNA from unsorted whole blood was done, without chain pairing.

One entry per CDR3 protein, called by TCRdb with MiXCR from the 5' RACE reads. The sample holds more than 20,000 distinct CDR3 sequences, less than 5% seen once. This clonotype has a handful of counts. Trimming at V came to 5 bases and at J to 3 bases, leaving 4 bases not matched to a gene. CDR3 size: 15 residues. Germline CDR1 SEHNR, CDR2 FQNEAQ (reference sequence). The sample taken for sequencing was whole blood. The clonotype comes from an adult who was a healthcare worker with PCR-confirmed SARS-CoV-2 infection or an uninfected control (not recorded which). The gene calls are TRBV7-9 and TRBJ2-7, with 13 bases aligning to TRBD2. This chain's CDR3 is CASSVGLAGVYEQYF. Here the CDR3 DNA reads TGTGCCAGCAGCGTCGGACTAGCGGGGGTCTACGAGCAGTACTTC.